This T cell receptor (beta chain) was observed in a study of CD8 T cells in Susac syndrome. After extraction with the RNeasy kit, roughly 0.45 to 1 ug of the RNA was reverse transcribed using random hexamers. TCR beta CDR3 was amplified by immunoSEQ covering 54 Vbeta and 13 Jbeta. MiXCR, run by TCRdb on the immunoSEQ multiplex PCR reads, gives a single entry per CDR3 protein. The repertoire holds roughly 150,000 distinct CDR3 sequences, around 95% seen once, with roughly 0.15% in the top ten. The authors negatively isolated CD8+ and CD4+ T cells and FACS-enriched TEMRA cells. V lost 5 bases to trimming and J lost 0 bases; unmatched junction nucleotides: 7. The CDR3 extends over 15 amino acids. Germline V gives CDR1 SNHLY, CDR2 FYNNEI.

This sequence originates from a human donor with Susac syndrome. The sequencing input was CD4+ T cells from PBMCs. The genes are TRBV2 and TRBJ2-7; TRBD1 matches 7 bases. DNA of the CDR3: TGTGCCAGCAGTCCATCGACAGGGAGCTCCTACGAGCAGTACTTC. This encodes CASSPSTGSSYEQYF.